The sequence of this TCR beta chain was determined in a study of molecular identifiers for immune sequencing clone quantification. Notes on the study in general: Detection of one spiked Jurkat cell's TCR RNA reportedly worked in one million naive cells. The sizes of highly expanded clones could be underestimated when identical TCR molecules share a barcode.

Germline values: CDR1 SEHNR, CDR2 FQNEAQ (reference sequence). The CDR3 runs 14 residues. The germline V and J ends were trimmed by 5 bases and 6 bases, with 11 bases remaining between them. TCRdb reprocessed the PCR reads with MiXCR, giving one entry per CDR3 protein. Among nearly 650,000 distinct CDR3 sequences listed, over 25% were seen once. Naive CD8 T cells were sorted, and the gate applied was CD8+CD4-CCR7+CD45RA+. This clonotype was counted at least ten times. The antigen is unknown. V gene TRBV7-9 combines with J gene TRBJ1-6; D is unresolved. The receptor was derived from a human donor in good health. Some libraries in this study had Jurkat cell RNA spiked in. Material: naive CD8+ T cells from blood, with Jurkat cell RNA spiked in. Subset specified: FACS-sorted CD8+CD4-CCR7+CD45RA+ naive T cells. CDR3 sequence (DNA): TGTGCCAGCAGCCGGGTTTGGGGTAATTCACCCCTCCACTTT. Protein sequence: CASSRVWGNSPLHF.